The 23 T cell receptor beta chains below all came from one sample that was sequenced in a study of cytomegalovirus exposure and HLA in healthy donors (dated by TCRdb to the late 2010s). Library prep was done by the immunoSEQ multiplex PCR assay. A mixture of 60 forward primers for TCR Vbeta segments and 13 reverse primers for TCR Jbeta segments was used in the multiplex PCR. What TCRdb holds here is the immuneACCESS table cut down to in-frame rearrangements. Part of the clones is not present; checked against another copy, under half of the missing clones reflect an unresolved V gene, and the others are unexplained. The sample table records some 130,000 clones; approximately 81% of these occur just once. The ten largest clonotypes hold approximately 7% of the sample. The specimen sequenced was PBMCs. The receptors were sampled from a male donor in good health and CMV-seronegative.

The chain links TRBV25-1 to TRBJ1-2, with 8 bases fitting TRBD1. The V gene's germline CDR1 is MGHDK and CDR2 SYGVNS. V lost 4 bases, J lost 8 bases, and 6 bases stayed unmatched. The CDR3 extends over 13 amino acids. In nucleotides, the CDR3 is TGTGCCAGCAGTGTGACAGGGGCTAGAGGCTACACCTTC. Translating it yields CASSVTGARGYTF.

The chain links TRBV30 to TRBJ2-5; 8 bases are a match to TRBD2. The CDR3 has 17 amino acids. Germline trimming cut 5 bases from V and 5 bases from J; bases unmatched to any gene: 19. Germline assignment: CDR1 GTSNPN and CDR2 SVGIG (reference sequence). This CDR3 is CAWEGGAPEASGETQYF. Written as DNA, the CDR3 is TGTGCCTGGGAAGGGGGGGCGCCTGAGGCTAGCGGGGAGACCCAGTACTTC.

The V gene is TRBV6-5, the J gene TRBJ2-7, with a possible D match to TRBD2 (6 bases). V gave up 6 bases and J gave up 4 bases, with 10 bases separating them. The germline CDR1 and CDR2 sequences are MNHEY and SVGAGI. The CDR3 is 12 residues long. Here the CDR3 DNA reads TGTGCCAGCAGGGTGGGGGGATACGAGCAGTACTTC. Translation gives CASRVGGYEQYF.

The chain is built from TRBV18 and TRBJ1-3, with a tentative D call TRBD1 (5 bases). With 6 bases removed from V and 4 bases from J, the gap between germline ends came to 10 bases. This CDR3 has 13 amino acids. Germline lookup yields CDR1 KGHSH and CDR2 LQKENI. CDR3 amino acids: CASSLQGGNTIYF. The DNA of the CDR3 is TGTGCCAGCTCGCTGCAGGGCGGAAACACCATATATTTT.

This clone has a handful of counts. The V gene is TRBV27, the J gene TRBJ2-7; 8 bases align to TRBD1. Germline CDR1 and CDR2: MNHEY and SMNVEV (reference sequence). CDR3 length equals 15 residues. Losses at the gene ends were 5 bases for V and 2 bases for J; bases not matched to a gene: 8. This CDR3 reads CASSSTGTGPYEQYF. The CDR3 nucleotides are TGTGCCAGCAGTAGCACCGGGACAGGTCCCTACGAGCAGTACTTC.

J is TRBJ2-3 and V is TRBV10-3; D is perhaps TRBD1 (6 bases). This CDR3 is 16 amino acids long. V lost 0 bases, J lost 1 base, and 11 bases lay in between. Per the germline V gene, CDR1 is ENHRY and CDR2 is SYGVKD. CDR3 sequence: CAISESRGVGTDTQYF. As DNA, the CDR3 is TGTGCCATCAGTGAGTCCAGGGGAGTTGGCACAGATACGCAGTATTTT.

The V and J genes are TRBV9 and TRBJ2-3, with 7 positions matching TRBD2. The germline gives CDR1 SGDLS, CDR2 YYNGEE. This CDR3 is 14 amino acids long. Germline trimming cut 0 bases from V and 5 bases from J; bases unmatched to any gene: 3. The CDR3 DNA is TGTGCCAGCAGCGTAGGGGGGGGTAGAGATACGCAGTATTTT. Amino acid sequence: CASSVGGGRDTQYF.

The chain uses TRBV30 and TRBJ1-1; 7 bases map to TRBD1. J was trimmed by 1 base and V by 2 bases; bases with no gene match: 7. The V gene's germline CDR1 is GTSNPN and CDR2 SVGIG (reference sequence). The CDR3 length is 15 residues. The CDR3 region has the DNA TGTGCCTGGAGTCGATACGGGACAGAGAACACTGAAGCTTTCTTT. The encoded protein is CAWSRYGTENTEAFF. Filled out from reference TRBV30 and TRBJ1-1, the complete variable domain reads SQTIHQWPATLVQPVGSPLSLECTVEGTSNPNLYWYRQAAGRGLQLLFYSVGIGQISSEVPQNLSASRPQDRQFILSSKKLLLSDSGFYLCAWSRYGTENTEAFFGQGTRLTVV.

This clone was detected only a few times. The chain combines TRBV5-5 with TRBJ1-4, with 8 positions matching TRBD1. The length of the CDR3 is 16 residues. V was clipped by 4 bases and J by 2 bases; unmatched bases: 7. In germline, CDR1 is SGHKS, CDR2 YYEKEE (reference sequence). Here the CDR3 DNA reads TGTGCCAGCAGCGTTGGACAGGGAGTGACTAATGAAAAACTGTTTTTT. It yields the protein CASSVGQGVTNEKLFF. Complete variable domain (other parts from reference TRBV5-5 and TRBJ1-4): DAGVTQSPTHLIKTRGQQVTLRCSPISGHKSVSWYQQVLGQGPQFIFQYYEKEERGRGNFPDRFSARQFPNYSSELNVNALLLGDSALYLCASSVGQGVTNEKLFFGSGTQLSVL.

This clone was counted once. The chain combines TRBV5-1 with TRBJ2-3, with D perhaps TRBD1 (5 bases). CDR1 and CDR2 from the germline V gene are SGHRS and YFSETQ. V was trimmed by 0 bases and J by 3 bases, leaving 14 bases between them. The CDR3 extends over 16 amino acids. The DNA for the CDR3 is TGCGCCAGCAGCTTGGACGGTCCAGGGTCGACAGATACGCAGTATTTT. It codes for CASSLDGPGSTDTQYF.

The CDR3 nucleotides read TGCGCCAGCAGCCGTGGCCTTGGCTCCTACGAGCAGTACTTC. This translates into CASSRGLGSYEQYF. This chain links TRBV4-3 with TRBJ2-7; D gene ambiguous. Per the germline V gene, CDR1 is LGHNA and CDR2 is YSLEER. V lost 4 bases, J lost 0 bases, and 10 bases lay in between. This CDR3 has 14 amino acids.

This chain joins TRBV2 and TRBJ2-7, with TRBD1 matching 8 bases. Germline trimming cut 8 bases from V and 2 bases from J; bases unmatched to any gene: 5. CDR1 is SNHLY, CDR2 FYNNEI, per germline. This CDR3 has 13 amino acids. The CDR3 here is CASQGQVTYEQYF. CDR3 in DNA: TGTGCCAGCCAGGGACAGGTCACCTACGAGCAGTACTTC.

The chain employs TRBV28 and TRBJ2-6, with D possibly being TRBD2 (7 bases). V lost 0 bases and J lost 0, with 12 bases in between. CDR1 and CDR2 from the germline V gene are MDHEN and SYDVKM. The CDR3 is 18 amino acids. The CDR3 DNA reads as TGTGCCAGCAGTTTATGGGGGAGGGGGGGCTCTGGGGCCAACGTCCTGACTTTC. Its translation is CASSLWGRGGSGANVLTF.

This chain joins TRBV6-5 and TRBJ2-5; 9 nucleotides line up with TRBD1. Germline V gene lookup returns CDR1 MNHEY and CDR2 SVGAGI. The CDR3 is 16 residues long. After removal of 2 bases from V and 6 bases from J, the junction contained 10 bases not matched to a gene. The CDR3: CASSYGTGSGRQTQYF. The CDR3 bases are TGTGCCAGCAGTTACGGGACAGGGTCAGGGCGGCAGACCCAGTACTTC.

This clone appeared a few times. This CDR3 reads CASSLFPGTQETQYF. For the CDR3, the DNA is TGTGCCAGCAGCTTATTCCCCGGGACACAAGAGACCCAGTACTTC. This sequence joins TRBV7-9 and TRBJ2-5; the D gene is possibly TRBD1 (6 bases). Trimming removed 2 bases at V and 2 bases at J, with 12 bases between. The CDR3 length is 15 residues. Per the germline V gene, CDR1 is SEHNR and CDR2 is FQNEAQ (reference sequence).

This clone has more than one count but fewer than ten. DNA of the CDR3: TGTGCCAGCTCACCTCTGCCCGGGAACAATGAGCAGTTCTTC. This codes for CASSPLPGNNEQFF. J is TRBJ2-1 and V is TRBV18; D perhaps matches TRBD2 (5 bases). The CDR3 loop spans 14 amino acids. The germline V gene encodes CDR1 KGHSH and CDR2 LQKENI. Deletions cut 3 bases from V and 5 bases from J, with 11 bases between.

V and J are TRBV5-1 and TRBJ2-3; 10 bases fit TRBD2. Germline V lookup: CDR1 SGHRS, CDR2 YFSETQ. Trimming removed 1 base from V and 2 bases from J; junction bases left unmatched: 1. CDR3 length equals 15 residues. The CDR3 reads CASSLSGRATDTQYF. DNA for the CDR3: TGCGCCAGCAGCTTGAGCGGGAGGGCCACAGATACGCAGTATTTT. Full variable domain (rest looked up from reference TRBV5-1 and TRBJ2-3): KAGVTQTPRYLIKTRGQQVTLSCSPISGHRSVSWYQQTPGQGLQFLFEYFSETQRNKGNFPGRFSGRQFSNSRSEMNVSTLELGDSALYLCASSLSGRATDTQYFGPGTRLTVL.

The chain joins TRBV9 to TRBJ1-6; 9 nucleotides match TRBD1. Germline CDR1 and CDR2: SGDLS and YYNGEE. Trimming cost V 4 bases and J 7 bases; bases outside gene matches: 9. The CDR3 length is 16 residues. The CDR3 DNA follows: TGTGCCAGCAGCCCCTCGGGACAGGGTGGGAATTCACCCCTCCACTTT. Its translation is CASSPSGQGGNSPLHF.

A few counts support this clone. The chain carries TRBV6-4 and TRBJ2-3; TRBD1 matches 9 bases. The CDR3 contains 14 residues. V trimming: 0 bases; J trimming: 5 bases; junction bases outside the gene matches: 0. Germline CDR1 and CDR2: MRHNA and SNTAGT. CDR3 amino acids: CASSDSTGGDTQYF. The CDR3, as DNA: TGTGCCAGCAGTGACTCGACAGGGGGAGATACGCAGTATTTT.

V usage is TRBV7-3 and J usage is TRBJ2-7; 11 nucleotides match TRBD2. CDR3 length: 16 amino acids. Germline-derived CDR1 and CDR2 are SGHTA and FQGTGA. The J segment lost 2 bases and the V segment lost 5 bases, leaving 8 bases of the junction unmatched. The CDR3 DNA reads TGTGCCAGCAGCCCCCACGGGACTAGCGGAACCTACGAGCAGTACTTC. The encoded protein is CASSPHGTSGTYEQYF.

The J gene is TRBJ1-5, the V gene TRBV18; 12 bases fit TRBD1. The CDR3 consists of 16 residues. V was pared by 6 bases and J by 5 bases, with 8 bases of the junction left unmatched. In germline, CDR1 is KGHSH, CDR2 LQKENI. CDR3 coding DNA: TGTGCCAGCTCTCTCGCGGGACAGGGGGCGCATCAGCCCCAGCATTTT. Amino acids: CASSLAGQGAHQPQHF.

This clone has only one observation. The chain has TRBV2 and TRBJ2-7; D gene unclear. The CDR3 runs 12 residues. Trimming shortened V by 4 bases and J by 3 bases, and 7 bases separated the two germline ends. CDR1 is SNHLY, CDR2 FYNNEI, per germline. The CDR3 reads CASSAAVYEQYF. The CDR3 DNA is TGTGCCAGCAGTGCGGCGGTCTACGAGCAGTACTTC.

The chain employs TRBV7-8 and TRBJ2-3; D is uncertain. Trimming left V 5 bases short and J 2 bases short, with 5 bases between. The CDR3 loop spans 12 amino acids. Germline lookup yields CDR1 SGHVS and CDR2 FQNEAQ. CDR3 sequence: CASSQATDTQYF. CDR3 DNA sequence: TGTGCCAGCAGCCAAGCCACAGATACGCAGTATTTT.